The T cell receptor (beta chain) described here comes from a study of blood T cells in healthy people across ages. In the study overall: About one barcoded TCR beta cDNA was captured per two T cells.

It was with a sample-barcoded 5' primer and a J-beta primer mix that a second PCR of roughly 7 to 12 cycles was run. TCRdb redid the calling of the 5' RACE reads with MiXCR, one entry per CDR3 protein. This table holds 750,000 to 950,000 distinct CDR3 sequences, roughly 24% found once. This clonotype was detected a few times. This CDR3 is built from 12 residues. V was clipped by 5 bases and J by 2 bases, with 7 bases between them. Germline V lookup: CDR1 DFQATT, CDR2 SNEGSKA (reference sequence). The same data also went into a second study, on T cells of mothers and their children. That source notes: Each child gave 2.5 million to 3.5 million TCR beta CDR3 reads (each mother, over 9.5 million).

The sequencing sample was made of blood. The TCR comes from a boy aged 5-17 years in good health. This chain uses TRBV20-1 with TRBJ1-5, with D possibly being TRBD1 (5 bases). CDR3 loop: CSAQGGNQPQHF. DNA of the CDR3: TGCAGTGCTCAGGGCGGCAATCAGCCCCAGCATTTT.